The 4 T cell receptor delta chains listed next were all sequenced from one sample in a study of delta chains in infants with herpesvirus infections. PBMC RNA was reverse transcribed using gamma-chain- and delta-chain-specific primers. With CATT, TCRdb re-called clones from the RT-PCR reads. The sample carries about 330 delta-chain clones, about 18% recorded once. The source material was peripheral blood, sampled at time point 2 of longitudinal follow-up. These receptors were collected from a human donor who was a Ugandan infant, either HIV-exposed or HIV-unexposed (not recorded which).

This clone was detected once. This likely stems from a read error, as it lies one base from a far larger clone. The chain employs TRDV1 and TRDJ1; 8 bases are a match to TRDD3. TCRdb carries no J gene annotation; the J gene was assigned here by matching the DNA with germline. Per germline, CDR1 TSWWSYY and CDR2 QGS. This CDR3 has 20 residues. After removal of 4 bases from V and 0 bases from J, the junction contained 19 bases not matched to a gene. The CDR3 reads CALGVPLLKGILPYTDKLIF. CDR3 bases: TGTGCTCTTGGGGTCCCCTTACTTAAGGGGATACTTCCTTACACCGATAAACTCATCTTT.

The sample holds a few counts of this clone. This may come from a read error, since a much larger clone is one base off. This sequence joins TRDV1 and TRDJ1, with D possibly TRDD3 on 5 matching bases. Trimming took off 6 bases at V and 2 bases at J, with 19 bases between the two ends. This CDR3 has 16 amino acids. Germline V gene sequence: CDR1 TSWWSYY, CDR2 QGS. Written as DNA, the CDR3 is TGTGCTCTTGGTAGCGTCGTCTGGGAGTGGACCGATAAACTCATCTTT. Translated, it gives CALGSVVWEWTDKLIF.

As concerns this clone: A clone one base away is much larger, so this may be a read error. The sample has other DNA sequences that encode this CDR3 too. The gene calls are TRDV1 and TRDJ1; D is perhaps TRDD1 (5 bases). The CDR3 has 20 amino acids. Looked up from germline, CDR1 is TSWWSYY and CDR2 is QGS. The V and J ends lost 2 bases and 1 base respectively, with 26 bases between them. The CDR3 coding sequence is TGTGCTCTTGGGGAATCCTGGTCCCGGAGGGTCCCAATAGGCACCGATAAACTCATCTTT. Amino acid sequence: CALGESWSRRVPIGTDKLIF.

This clone came up a few times. This may be a read error, as it is one base from a much larger clone. Other nucleotide sequences in the sample specify the same CDR3. This chain links TRDV1 with TRDJ1; 7 bases align to TRDD3. In germline, CDR1 is TSWWSYY, CDR2 QGS. The CDR3 has 21 residues. Trimming took 1 base from V and 4 from J; bases not matched to a gene: 24. CDR3 nucleotides: TGTGCTCTTGGGGAACCCCGGGGGGGCCCTCACGAGGGGGATTTCATCGATAAACTCATCTTT. Translation: CALGEPRGGPHEGDFIDKLIF.